The clone carrying this T cell receptor (beta chain) was counted many times. At one end the junction does not follow the germline gene, possibly because of a read error. Amplification targeted TCR beta CDR3 regions from RNA transcripts. HTBI primers drove first-round RT-PCR of the TCR CDR3. One entry per CDR3 protein results from TCRdb running MiXCR on the multiplex PCR reads. There are about 710,000 distinct CDR3 sequences in the sample; about 16% occur only once, and around 7.7% lies in the top ten. This CDR3 region has 15 residues. Germline CDR1 and CDR2: SGHRS and YFSETQ. The entry originates in a study of T cells in Graves' hyperthyroidism and ophthalmopathy.

J is TRBJ2-3 and V is TRBV5-1, with a weak D call TRBD2 (5 bases). This TCR was sampled from a man aged 18 to 30 with Graves' hyperthyroidism. Sequencing used blood. This CDR3 reads CASSFGSGSTDTQYF. CDR3 bases: TGTGCCAGCAGTTTTGGGAGCGGCAGCACAGATACGCAGTATTTT.